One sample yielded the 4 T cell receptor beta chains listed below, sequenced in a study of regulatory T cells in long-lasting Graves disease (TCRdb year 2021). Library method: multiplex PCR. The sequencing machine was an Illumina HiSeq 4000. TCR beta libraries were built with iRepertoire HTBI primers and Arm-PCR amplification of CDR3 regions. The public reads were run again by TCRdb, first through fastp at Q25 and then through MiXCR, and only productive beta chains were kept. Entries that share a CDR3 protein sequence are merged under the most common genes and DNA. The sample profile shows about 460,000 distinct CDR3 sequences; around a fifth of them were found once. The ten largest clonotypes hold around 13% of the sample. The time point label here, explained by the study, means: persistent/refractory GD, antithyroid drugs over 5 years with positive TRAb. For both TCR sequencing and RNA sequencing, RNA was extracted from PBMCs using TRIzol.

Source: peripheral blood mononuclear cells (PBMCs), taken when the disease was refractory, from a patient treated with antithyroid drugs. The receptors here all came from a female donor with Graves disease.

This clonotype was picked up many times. The CDR3 nucleotides read TGTGCCAGCAGTTTCTCCCAAGACTATGGCTACACCTTC. Translated, it gives CASSFSQDYGYTF. The chain links TRBV27 to TRBJ1-2; D not certain. The length of the CDR3 is 13 residues. From germline, CDR1 is MNHEY and CDR2 SMNVEV (reference sequence). V was trimmed by 3 bases and J by 3 bases, leaving 8 bases between them.

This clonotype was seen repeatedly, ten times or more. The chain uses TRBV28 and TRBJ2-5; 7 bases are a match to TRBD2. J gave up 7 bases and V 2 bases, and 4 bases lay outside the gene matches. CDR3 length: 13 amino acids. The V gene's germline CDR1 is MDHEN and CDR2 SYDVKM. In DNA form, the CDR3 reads TGTGCCAGCAGTTTAGGGGGGAGGGGGACCCAGTACTTC. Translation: CASSLGGRGTQYF.

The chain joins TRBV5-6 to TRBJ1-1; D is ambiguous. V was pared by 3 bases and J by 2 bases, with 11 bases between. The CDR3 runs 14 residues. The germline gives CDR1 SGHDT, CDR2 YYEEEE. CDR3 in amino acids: CASSYKSENTEAFF. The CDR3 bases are TGTGCCAGCAGCTACAAGTCCGAAAACACTGAAGCTTTCTTT.

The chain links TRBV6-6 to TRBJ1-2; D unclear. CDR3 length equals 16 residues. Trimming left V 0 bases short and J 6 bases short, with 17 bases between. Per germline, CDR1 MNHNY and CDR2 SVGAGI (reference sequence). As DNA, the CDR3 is TGTGCCAGCAGTTACTCGTATCATGGCAGGTCCAATGGCTACACCTTC. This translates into CASSYSYHGRSNGYTF.